This T cell receptor beta chain was captured in a study of regulatory T cells in long-lasting Graves disease. As for the study in general: Freshly diagnosed Graves' patients had used antithyroid drugs for under 3 months. Broader study findings: TCR diversity in persistent Graves' patients was below that of newly diagnosed ones.

With iRepertoire HTBI primers and Arm-PCR of CDR3 regions, TCR beta libraries were built. One entry per CDR3 protein, called by TCRdb with MiXCR from the multiplex PCR reads. The sample consists of some 460,000 distinct CDR3 sequences, under 20% of them appearing once. J lost 3 bases, V lost 4 bases, and 4 bases had no gene match. CDR1 and CDR2 (germline): SNHLY, FYNNEI. The CDR3 loop spans 16 amino acids. Documented time point: newly diagnosed GD, antithyroid drugs for less than 3 months. Isolated PBMC RNA provided the starting material for the TCR library. This clonotype was seen only a few times. Antigen: not known. The data were also submitted as part of a second study, on T cells in Graves' hyperthyroidism and ophthalmopathy. That source reports: Each patient was aged 18 to 65 and had newly diagnosed hyperthyroidism of under 2 months' duration. Blood samples included most of the expanded thyroid clonotypes exceeding 0.001.

Specimen: peripheral blood mononuclear cells (PBMCs), collected at new diagnosis, from a patient treated with antithyroid drugs. The clonotype originates from a man in his forties with Graves disease. V and J are TRBV2 and TRBJ2-1, with 12 bases identical to TRBD2. CDR3 sequence reads: CASSASTSGSYNEQFF. The CDR3 DNA reads as TGTGCCAGCAGTGCTTCGACTAGCGGGAGCTACAATGAGCAGTTCTTC.